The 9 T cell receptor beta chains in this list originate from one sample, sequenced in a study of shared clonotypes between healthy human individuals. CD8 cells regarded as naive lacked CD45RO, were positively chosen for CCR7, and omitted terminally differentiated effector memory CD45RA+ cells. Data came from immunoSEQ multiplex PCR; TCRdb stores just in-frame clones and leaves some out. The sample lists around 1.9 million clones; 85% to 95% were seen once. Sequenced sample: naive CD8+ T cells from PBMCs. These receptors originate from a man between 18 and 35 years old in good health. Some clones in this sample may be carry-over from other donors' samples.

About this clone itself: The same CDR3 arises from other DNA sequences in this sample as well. The CDR3 sequence is CASRGGANVLTF. The CDR3 nucleotides are TGTGCCAGCAGGGGCGGGGCCAACGTCCTGACTTTC. The chain employs TRBV11-2 and TRBJ2-6; D uncertain. V dropped 6 bases and J dropped 4 bases, with 4 bases sitting between them. The CDR3 has 12 amino acids. CDR1 is SGHAT, CDR2 FQNNGV, per germline.

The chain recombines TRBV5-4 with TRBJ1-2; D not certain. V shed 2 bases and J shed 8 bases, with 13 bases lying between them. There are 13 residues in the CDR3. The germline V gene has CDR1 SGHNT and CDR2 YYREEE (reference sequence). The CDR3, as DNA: TGTGCCAGCAGCTTACCTCCCTCGAAAGGCTACACCTTC. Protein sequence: CASSLPPSKGYTF.

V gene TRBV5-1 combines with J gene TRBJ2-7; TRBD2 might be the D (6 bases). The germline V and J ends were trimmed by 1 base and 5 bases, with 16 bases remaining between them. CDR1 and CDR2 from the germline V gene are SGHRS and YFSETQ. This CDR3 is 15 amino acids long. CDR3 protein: CASSLRGGPTDEQYF. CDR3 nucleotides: TGCGCCAGCAGCTTGAGGGGAGGCCCAACAGACGAGCAGTACTTC.

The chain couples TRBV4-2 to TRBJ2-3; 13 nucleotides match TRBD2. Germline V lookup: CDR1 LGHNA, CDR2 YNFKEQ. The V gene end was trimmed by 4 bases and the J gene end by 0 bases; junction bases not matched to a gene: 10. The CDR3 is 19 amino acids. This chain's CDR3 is CASSPGLGTSGASTDTQYF. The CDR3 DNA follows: TGTGCCAGCAGCCCAGGACTAGGGACTAGCGGGGCTAGCACAGATACGCAGTATTTT.

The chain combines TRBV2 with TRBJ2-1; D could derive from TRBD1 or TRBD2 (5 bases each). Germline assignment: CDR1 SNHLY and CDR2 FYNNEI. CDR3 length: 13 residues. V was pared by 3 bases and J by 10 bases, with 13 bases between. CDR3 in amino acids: CASSDMGPPEQFF. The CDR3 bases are TGTGCCAGCAGTGACATGGGACCCCCGGAGCAGTTCTTC.

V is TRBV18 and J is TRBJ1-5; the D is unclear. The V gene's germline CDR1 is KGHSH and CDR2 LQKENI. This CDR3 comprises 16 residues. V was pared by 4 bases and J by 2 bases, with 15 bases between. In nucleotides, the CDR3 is TGTGCCAGCTCACGAACACGGGCCCAGGGCAATCAGCCCCAGCATTTT. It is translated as CASSRTRAQGNQPQHF. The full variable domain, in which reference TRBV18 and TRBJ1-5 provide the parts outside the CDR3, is NAGVMQNPRHLVRRRGQEARLRCSPMKGHSHVYWYRQLPEEGLKFMVYLQKENIIDESGMPKERFSAEFPKEGPSILRIQQVVRGDSAAYFCASSRTRAQGNQPQHFGDGTRLSIL.

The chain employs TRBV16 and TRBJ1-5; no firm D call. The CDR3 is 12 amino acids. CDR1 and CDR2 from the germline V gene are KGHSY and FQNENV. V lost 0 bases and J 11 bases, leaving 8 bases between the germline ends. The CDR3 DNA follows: TGTGCCAGCAGCCAATCCTCCGGCGCCCAGCATTTT. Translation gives CASSQSSGAQHF. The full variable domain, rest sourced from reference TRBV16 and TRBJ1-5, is GEEVAQTPKHLVRGEGQKAKLYCAPIKGHSYVFWYQQVLKNEFKFLISFQNENVFDETGMPKERFSAKCLPNSPCSLEIQATKLEDSAVYFCASSQSSGAQHFGDGTRLSIL.

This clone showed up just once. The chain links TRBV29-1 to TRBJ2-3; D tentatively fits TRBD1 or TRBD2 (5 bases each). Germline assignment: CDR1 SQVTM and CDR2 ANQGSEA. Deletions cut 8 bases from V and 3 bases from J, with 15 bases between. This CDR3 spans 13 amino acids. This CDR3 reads CSSLWDVTDTQYF. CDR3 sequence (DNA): TGCAGCAGTTTGTGGGACGTAACAGATACGCAGTATTTT.

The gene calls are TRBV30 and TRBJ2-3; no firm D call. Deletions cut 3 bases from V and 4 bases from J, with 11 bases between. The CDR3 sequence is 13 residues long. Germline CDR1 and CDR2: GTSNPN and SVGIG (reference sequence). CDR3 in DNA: TGTGCCTGGAGCCCCACTGGACCAGATACGCAGTATTTT. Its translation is CAWSPTGPDTQYF.